Listed below are T cell receptor beta chains from one sample, sequenced in a study of blood T cell repertoires in COVID-19. Generated by immunoSEQ multiplex PCR, the TCRdb table keeps only in-frame clones and is missing some. Among tens of thousands of clones listed, roughly 85% were seen once. The sample consisted of peripheral blood. All receptors come from a man in his 60s with active or convalescent COVID-19. Each CDR3 is given with its conserved first and last residue.

J,V,CDR3
TRBJ1-1,TRBV19,CASSTPSLGTGEAFF
TRBJ2-7,TRBV4-3,CASSSDPGQGYEQYF
TRBJ2-7,TRBV27,CASSSGLAGSEYF
TRBJ2-7,TRBV6-5,CASRAGTSGLYEQYF
TRBJ2-5,TRBV18,CASSRGQAILQETQYF
TRBJ1-3,TRBV7-2,CASSPNSGDTIYF
TRBJ1-6,TRBV3-1/TRBV3-2,CASSQEANSPLHF
TRBJ1-6,TRBV27,CASSTRTGVDSPLHF
TRBJ2-5,TRBV7-2,CASSVLAGGETQYF
TRBJ1-1,TRBV29-1,CSVSEAWENTEAFF
TRBJ2-1,TRBV5-6,CASSLSRTRGGRDEQFF
TRBJ1-5,TRBV27,CASSWAGVGQPQHF
TRBJ1-5,TRBV6-5,CASSANRVSQPQHF
TRBJ1-1,TRBV3-1/TRBV3-2,CASSQPGQGSEAFF
TRBJ2-5,TRBV3-1/TRBV3-2,CASSPPLAGRETQYF
TRBJ1-3,TRBV7-3,CASSNGDSSGNTIYF
TRBJ1-6,TRBV3-1/TRBV3-2,CASSQGGGPNSPLHF
TRBJ1-5,TRBV29-1,CSVDQGFDQPQHF
TRBJ2-6,TRBV6-5,CASGIQGSGANVLTF
TRBJ1-4,TRBV12-3/TRBV12-4,CASSLTGGEKLFF
TRBJ2-1,TRBV3-1/TRBV3-2,CASSQEAGYNEQFF
TRBJ1-2,TRBV5-8,CASSSPDRAYGYTF
TRBJ2-2,TRBV7-9,CASSPDLGELFF
TRBJ1-2,TRBV9,CASSETGAVNYGYTF
TRBJ1-2,TRBV18,CASSPTGQASGYGYTF
TRBJ1-2,TRBV11-2,CASSEQGIANYGYTF
TRBJ1-2,TRBV7-8,CASSLERPYGYTF
TRBJ2-1,TRBV29-1,CSVGTAMPIDNEQFF
TRBJ1-1,TRBV2,CASQRGGANTEAFF
TRBJ1-3,TRBV7-2,CASSVRASGDRGRNTIYF
TRBJ2-5,TRBV5-1,CASSFQRGGQETQYF
TRBJ2-7,TRBV6-1,CASSEQTGASYEQYF
TRBJ2-1,TRBV19,CASSISSGVYNEQFF
TRBJ1-1,TRBV5-5,CASRFDLNTEAFF
TRBJ1-2,TRBV2,CASSESGGSNYGYTF
TRBJ1-4,TRBV18,CASAGAANEKLFF
TRBJ1-1,TRBV23-1,CASSHQGMNTEAFF
TRBJ2-3,TRBV3-1/TRBV3-2,CASSQGIGGDTQYF
TRBJ1-3,TRBV29-1,CSVLGGNTIYF
TRBJ2-5,TRBV29-1,CSVEVNRGETQYF
TRBJ2-4,TRBV30,CAWTSRSSGASILAKNIQYF
TRBJ2-5,TRBV10-2,CASGGQFGETQYF
TRBJ1-1,TRBV5-6,CASSYTGEAFF
TRBJ1-6,TRBV10-3,CAISESGATGSPLHF
TRBJ1-6,TRBV4-2,CASSQATGVGPLHF
TRBJ1-1,TRBV29-1,CSVARETGANTEAFF
TRBJ2-6,TRBV7-9,CASSLSRDTGANVLTF
TRBJ2-3,TRBV9,CASSVTITSTDTQYF
TRBJ2-7,TRBV25-1,CASSESSRTGVDEQYF
TRBJ1-2,TRBV19,CASSKGGFGTGSQNGYTF
TRBJ1-1,TRBV2,CASSGPGGWFTEAFF
TRBJ1-4,TRBV20-1,CSARQIEKLFF
TRBJ2-2,TRBV13,CASSSQAHRVNTGELFF
TRBJ1-1,TRBV9,CASSPDQGTNTEAFF
TRBJ2-3,TRBV5-6,CASSLGSRTQYF